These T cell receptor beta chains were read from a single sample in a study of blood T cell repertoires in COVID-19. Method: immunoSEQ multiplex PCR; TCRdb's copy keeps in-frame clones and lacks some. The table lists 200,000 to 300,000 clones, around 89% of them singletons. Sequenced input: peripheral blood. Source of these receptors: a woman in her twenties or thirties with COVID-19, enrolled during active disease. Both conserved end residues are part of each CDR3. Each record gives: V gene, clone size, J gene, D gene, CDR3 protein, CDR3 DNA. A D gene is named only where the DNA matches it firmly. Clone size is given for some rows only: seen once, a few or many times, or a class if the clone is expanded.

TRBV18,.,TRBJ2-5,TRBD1,CASSPPATGGETQYF,TGTGCCAGCTCACCACCAGCGACAGGGGGGGAGACCCAGTACTTC
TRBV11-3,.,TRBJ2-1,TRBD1,CASSLGTGVNEQFF,TGTGCCAGCAGCTTAGGGACAGGGGTCAATGAGCAGTTCTTC
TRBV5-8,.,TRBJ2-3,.,CASAQWSGTDTQYF,TGTGCCAGCGCCCAGTGGTCTGGCACAGATACGCAGTATTTT
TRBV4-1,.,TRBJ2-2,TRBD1,CASRSPGQGTGELFF,TGCGCCAGCAGATCCCCGGGACAGGGCACCGGGGAGCTGTTTTTT
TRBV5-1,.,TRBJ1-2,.,CASSLEVPGRINYGYTF,TGCGCCAGCAGCTTGGAGGTCCCAGGGAGGATTAACTATGGCTACACCTTC
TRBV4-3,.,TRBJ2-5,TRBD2,CASSQGLAGDQETQYF,TGCGCCAGCAGCCAGGGACTAGCGGGGGACCAAGAGACCCAGTACTTC
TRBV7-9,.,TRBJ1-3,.,CASSLPQTTENTIYF,TGTGCCAGCAGCTTACCCCAGACGACTGAAAACACCATATATTTT
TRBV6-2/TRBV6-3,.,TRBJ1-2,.,CASSYSQVDYGYTF,TGTGCCAGCAGTTACTCCCAGGTTGACTATGGCTACACCTTC
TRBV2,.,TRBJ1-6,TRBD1,CASSGGQGVSPLHF,TGTGCCAGCAGTGGGGGACAGGGGGTTTCACCCCTCCACTTT
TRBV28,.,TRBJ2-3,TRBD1,CASEGQLTDTQYF,TGTGCCAGCGAGGGACAGCTCACAGATACGCAGTATTTT
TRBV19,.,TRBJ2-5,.,CASSIRDSSGETQYF,TGTGCCAGTAGTATACGGGACAGCAGCGGGGAGACCCAGTACTTC
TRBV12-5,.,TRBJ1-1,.,CASGLMEAWEVYTEAFF,TGTGCTAGTGGTTTAATGGAGGCCTGGGAGGTGTACACTGAAGCTTTCTTT
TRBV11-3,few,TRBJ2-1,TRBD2,CASSLVGGLAGANEQFF,TGTGCCAGCAGCTTAGTAGGGGGACTAGCGGGAGCCAATGAGCAGTTCTTC
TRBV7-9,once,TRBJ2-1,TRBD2,CASSSTSGSAHNEQFF,TGTGCCAGCAGCTCCACTAGCGGGAGCGCTCACAATGAGCAGTTCTTC
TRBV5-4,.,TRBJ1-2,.,CASSPAPLQGVDGYTF,TGTGCCAGCAGCCCCGCCCCTTTACAGGGCGTTGATGGCTACACCTTC
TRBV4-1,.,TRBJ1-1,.,CASSQDVTLVGRGNTEAFF,TGCGCCAGCAGCCAAGATGTTACTCTGGTCGGGCGGGGGAACACTGAAGCTTTCTTT
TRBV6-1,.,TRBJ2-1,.,CASSATRQPSSYNEQFF,TGTGCCAGCAGTGCGACTCGCCAACCAAGCTCCTACAATGAGCAGTTCTTC
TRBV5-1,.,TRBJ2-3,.,CASSKTTLADTQYF,TGCGCCAGCAGCAAAACTACCTTAGCAGATACGCAGTATTTT
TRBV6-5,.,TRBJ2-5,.,CASSTPGGTQYF,TGTGCCAGCAGTACCCCCGGAGGGACCCAGTACTTC
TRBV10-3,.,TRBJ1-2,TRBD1,CAISPDRVYGGYTF,TGTGCCATCAGCCCGGACAGGGTGTACGGAGGCTACACCTTC
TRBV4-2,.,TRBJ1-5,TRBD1,CASSQGQGVFIRGNQPQHF,TGTGCCAGCAGCCAGGGACAGGGGGTCTTCATTAGGGGCAATCAGCCCCAGCATTTT
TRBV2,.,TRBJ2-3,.,CASSVGPTQGADTQYF,TGTGCCAGCAGTGTTGGCCCGACCCAAGGGGCAGATACGCAGTATTTT
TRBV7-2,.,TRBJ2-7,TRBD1,CASRQGGQGTYEQYF,TGTGCCAGCAGGCAGGGCGGACAGGGGACCTACGAGCAGTACTTC
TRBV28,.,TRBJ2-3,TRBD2,CASLAGRTDTQYF,TGTGCCAGCTTAGCGGGTAGGACAGATACGCAGTATTTT
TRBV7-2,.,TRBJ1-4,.,CASSREGRSTNEKLFF,TGTGCCAGCAGCCGGGAAGGCCGGTCAACTAATGAAAAACTGTTTTTT
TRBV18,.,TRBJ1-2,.,CASSPAGGYGYTF,TGTGCCAGCTCACCAGCGGGGGGGTATGGCTACACCTTC
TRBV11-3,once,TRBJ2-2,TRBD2,CASSKRVDSGATGELFF,TGTGCCAGCAGCAAACGCGTGGATAGCGGGGCCACCGGGGAGCTGTTTTTT
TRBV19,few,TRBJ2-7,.,CASSNGGGSYEQYF,TGTGCCAGTAGTAATGGGGGCGGATCCTACGAGCAGTACTTC
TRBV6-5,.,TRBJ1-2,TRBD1,CASSYSIWDRAFGYTF,TGTGCCAGCAGTTACTCAATTTGGGACAGGGCATTTGGCTACACCTTC
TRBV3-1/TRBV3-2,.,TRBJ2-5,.,CASSQPPFGETQYF,TGTGCCAGCAGCCAACCTCCTTTCGGAGAGACCCAGTACTTC
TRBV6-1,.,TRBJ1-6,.,CASSEAPGGGNSPLHF,TGTGCCAGCAGTGAAGCGCCCGGGGGTGGTAATTCACCCCTCCACTTT
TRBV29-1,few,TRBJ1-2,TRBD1,CSVEVPGQGAAGYTF,TGCAGCGTTGAAGTCCCCGGCCAGGGGGCTGCTGGCTACACCTTC
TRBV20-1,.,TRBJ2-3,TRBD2,CSASLLAGGPTDTQYF,TGCAGTGCTAGTTTGCTAGCGGGAGGGCCGACAGATACGCAGTATTTT
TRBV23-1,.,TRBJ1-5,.,CASSPDSVQPQHF,TGCGCCAGCAGTCCGGATAGCGTTCAGCCCCAGCATTTT
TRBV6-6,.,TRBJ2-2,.,CASKGVNTGELFF,TGTGCCAGCAAGGGAGTAAACACCGGGGAGCTGTTTTTT
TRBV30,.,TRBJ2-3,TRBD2,CAWRLARASTDTQYF,TGTGCCTGGAGACTAGCGAGAGCTAGCACAGATACGCAGTATTTT
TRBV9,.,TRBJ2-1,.,CASSADVYNEQFF,TGTGCCAGCAGCGCAGATGTCTACAATGAGCAGTTCTTC
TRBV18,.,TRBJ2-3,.,CASSPPVRRESADTQYF,TGTGCCAGCTCACCCCCGGTCCGACGGGAGTCGGCAGATACGCAGTATTTT
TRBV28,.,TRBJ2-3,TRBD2,CASSTPRTSGGTDTQYF,TGTGCCAGCAGTACCCCCCGGACTAGCGGGGGCACAGATACGCAGTATTTT
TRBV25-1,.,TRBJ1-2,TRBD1,CASSLTGTGYGYTF,TGTGCCAGCAGTCTAACCGGGACAGGCTATGGCTACACCTTC
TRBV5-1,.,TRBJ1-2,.,CASSPDSRNYGYTF,TGCGCCAGTTCACCTGACAGCCGAAACTATGGCTACACCTTC
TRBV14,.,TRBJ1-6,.,CASSQPGWSYNSPLHF,TGTGCCAGCAGCCAACCAGGGTGGTCCTATAATTCACCCCTCCACTTT
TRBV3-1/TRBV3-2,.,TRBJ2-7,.,CASSQDSSYEQYF,TGTGCCAGCAGCCAAGACTCCAGCTACGAGCAGTACTTC
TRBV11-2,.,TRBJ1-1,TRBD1,CASSLTGSVSAEAFF,TGTGCCAGCAGCCTGACAGGGTCTGTATCAGCTGAAGCTTTCTTT
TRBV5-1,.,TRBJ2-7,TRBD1,CASSLAPGQGGEQYF,TGCGCCAGCAGCCTTGCCCCGGGACAGGGTGGCGAGCAGTACTTC
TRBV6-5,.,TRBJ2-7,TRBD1,CASRLSTGASYEQYF,TGTGCCAGCAGACTTTCAACAGGGGCATCCTACGAGCAGTACTTC
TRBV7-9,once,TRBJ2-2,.,CASSLKGGHTGELFF,TGTGCCAGCAGCTTGAAGGGAGGTCACACCGGGGAGCTGTTTTTT
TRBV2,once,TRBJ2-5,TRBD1,CASGGQGETQYF,TGTGCCAGCGGAGGACAGGGAGAGACCCAGTACTTC
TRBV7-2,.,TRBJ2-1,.,CASSSVITADEQFF,TGTGCCAGCAGCTCCGTGATAACCGCGGATGAGCAGTTCTTC
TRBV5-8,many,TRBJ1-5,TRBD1,CASSFAWTGGRSNQPQHF,TGTGCCAGCAGCTTCGCCTGGACAGGGGGGAGGTCGAATCAGCCCCAGCATTTT
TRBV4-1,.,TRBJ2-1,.,CASSREGGQFF,TGCGCCAGCAGCCGTGAGGGAGGGCAGTTCTTC
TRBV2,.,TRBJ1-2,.,CASSDTQNYGYTF,TGTGCCAGCAGTGACACGCAGAACTATGGCTACACCTTC
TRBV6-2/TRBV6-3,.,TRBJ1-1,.,CASSSSGTSTEAFF,TGTGCCAGCAGTTCGTCAGGGACTTCCACTGAAGCTTTCTTT
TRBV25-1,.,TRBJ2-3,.,CASSGTGTSTDTQYF,TGTGCCAGCAGTGGGACGGGGACTAGCACAGATACGCAGTATTTT
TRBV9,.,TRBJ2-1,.,CASSYSGLPTGDEQFF,TGTGCCAGCAGCTACAGCGGGCTACCCACCGGGGATGAGCAGTTCTTC